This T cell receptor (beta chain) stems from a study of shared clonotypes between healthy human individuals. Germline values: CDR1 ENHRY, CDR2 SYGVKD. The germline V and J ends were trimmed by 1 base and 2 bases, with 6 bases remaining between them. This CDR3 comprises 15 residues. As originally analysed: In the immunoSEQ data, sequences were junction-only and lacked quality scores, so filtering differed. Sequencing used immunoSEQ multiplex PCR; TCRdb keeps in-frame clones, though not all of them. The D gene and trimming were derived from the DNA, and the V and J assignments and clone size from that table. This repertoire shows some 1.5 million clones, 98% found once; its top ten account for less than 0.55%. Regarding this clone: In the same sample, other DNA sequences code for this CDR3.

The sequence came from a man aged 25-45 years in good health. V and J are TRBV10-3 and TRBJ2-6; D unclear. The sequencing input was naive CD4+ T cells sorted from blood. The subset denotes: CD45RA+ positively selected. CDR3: CAISELGPGANVLTF. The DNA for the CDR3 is TGTGCCATCAGTGAGTTAGGGCCTGGGGCCAACGTCCTGACTTTC.